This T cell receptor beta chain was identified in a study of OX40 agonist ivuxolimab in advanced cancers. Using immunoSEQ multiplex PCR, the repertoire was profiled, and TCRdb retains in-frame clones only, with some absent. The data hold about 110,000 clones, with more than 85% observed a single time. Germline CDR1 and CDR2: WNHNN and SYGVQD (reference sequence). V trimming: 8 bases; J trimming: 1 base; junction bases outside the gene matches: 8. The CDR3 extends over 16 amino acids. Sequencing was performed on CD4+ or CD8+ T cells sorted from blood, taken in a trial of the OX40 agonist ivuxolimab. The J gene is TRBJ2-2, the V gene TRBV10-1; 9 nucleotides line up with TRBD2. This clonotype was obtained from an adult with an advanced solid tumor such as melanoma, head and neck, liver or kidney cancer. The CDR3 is CASSPAGGQNTGELFF. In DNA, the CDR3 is TGCGCCAGCTCCCCAGCGGGGGGCCAGAACACCGGGGAGCTGTTTTTT.